Given below is one T cell receptor (beta chain) in context. What it binds is not known. Primers: 52 TRBV forward and 13 TRBJ reverse. The method was immunoSEQ multiplex PCR; TCRdb's version includes in-frame clones alone and lacks a portion of them. Among some 21,000 clones listed, 90% to 95% were seen once. Two CD3G-deficient patients had more severe autoimmunity; all had some. Patients aged 2 to 39 years had fewer naive and more memory CD4+ and CD8+ T cells. These data are taken from a study of regulatory T cells. CDR3 length: 14 amino acids. V lost 1 base to trimming and J lost 4 bases, with 7 bases between them. Per germline, CDR1 SEHNR and CDR2 FQNEAQ (reference sequence). The study's findings and limits: Patient CD8+ T cells trended toward lower Shannon entropy than controls. In patients, unique TRB V-J pairs were restricted and V/J usage skewed, especially in Tregs.

Sequences were obtained from CD8+ T cells sorted from blood. This rearrangement joins TRBV7-9 to TRBJ1-4; possibly TRBD1 for D (5 bases). The origin of this receptor is a child aged 2 to 15 with CD3G deficiency. DNA of the CDR3: TGTGCCAGCAGCTTAGGGCAGGGTAATGAAAAACTGTTTTTT. This codes for CASSLGQGNEKLFF.